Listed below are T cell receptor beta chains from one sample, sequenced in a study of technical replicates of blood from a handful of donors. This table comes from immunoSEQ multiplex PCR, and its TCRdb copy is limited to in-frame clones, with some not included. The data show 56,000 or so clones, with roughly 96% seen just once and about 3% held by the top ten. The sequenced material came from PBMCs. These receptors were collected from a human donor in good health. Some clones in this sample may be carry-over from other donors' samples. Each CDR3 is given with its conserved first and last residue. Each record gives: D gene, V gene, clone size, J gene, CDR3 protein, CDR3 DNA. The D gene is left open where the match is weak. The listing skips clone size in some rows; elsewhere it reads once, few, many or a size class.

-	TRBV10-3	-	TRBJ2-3	CAISGGYGTDTQYF	TGTGCCATCAGTGGCGGTTATGGGACAGATACGCAGTATTTT
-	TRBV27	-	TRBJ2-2	CASSLSITALTGELFF	TGTGCCAGCAGTTTATCGATCACTGCTCTCACCGGGGAGCTGTTTTTT
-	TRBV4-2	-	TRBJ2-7	CASSQAQVRAYEQYF	TGTGCCAGCAGCCAGGCCCAGGTCAGGGCGTACGAGCAGTACTTC
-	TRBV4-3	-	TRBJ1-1	CASSQEELNTEAFF	TGCGCCAGCAGCCAAGAGGAGTTGAACACTGAAGCTTTCTTT
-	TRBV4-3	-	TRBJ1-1	CASSQGPPSGGNTEAFF	TGCGCCAGCAGCCAAGGTCCCCCGTCGGGTGGGAACACTGAAGCTTTCTTT
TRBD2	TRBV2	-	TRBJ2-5	CASSGTSGEGETQYF	TGTGCCAGCAGCGGGACTAGCGGGGAAGGAGAGACCCAGTACTTC
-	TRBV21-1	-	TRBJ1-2	CASSRGQGKAGGYTF	TGTGCCAGCAGCAGGGGGCAGGGTAAAGCCGGTGGCTACACCTTC
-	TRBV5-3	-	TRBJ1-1	CARSSHSNTEAFF	TGTGCCAGAAGCTCGCATAGCAACACTGAAGCTTTCTTT
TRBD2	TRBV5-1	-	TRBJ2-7	CASSLLGLAGGSYEQYF	TGCGCCAGCAGCTTGCTGGGACTAGCGGGAGGCTCCTACGAGCAGTACTTC
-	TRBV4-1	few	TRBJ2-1	CASSQLPTFYNEQFF	TGCGCCAGCAGCCAGCTCCCCACATTCTACAATGAGCAGTTCTTC
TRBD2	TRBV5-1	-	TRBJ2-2	CASSLALAGGTNTGELFF	TGCGCCAGCAGCTTGGCACTAGCGGGGGGCACGAACACCGGGGAGCTGTTTTTT
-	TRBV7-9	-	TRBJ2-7	CASSYETVYEQYF	TGTGCCAGCAGCTACGAGACAGTCTACGAGCAGTACTTC
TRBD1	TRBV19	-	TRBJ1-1	CASRPDRVVTEAFF	TGTGCCAGTAGGCCTGACAGGGTTGTCACTGAAGCTTTCTTT
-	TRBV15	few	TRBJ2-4	CATSRWRENIQYF	TGTGCCACCAGCAGATGGAGGGAAAACATTCAGTACTTC
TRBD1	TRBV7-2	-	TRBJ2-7	CASSRTGTAVYEQYF	TGTGCCAGCAGCCGGACCGGGACAGCGGTCTACGAGCAGTACTTC
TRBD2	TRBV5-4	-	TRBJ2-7	CASSAGLAGDRYEQYF	TGTGCCAGCAGCGCCGGACTAGCGGGAGATAGGTACGAGCAGTACTTC
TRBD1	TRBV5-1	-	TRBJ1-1	CASTPGQQNTEAFF	TGCGCCAGCACCCCGGGACAGCAAAACACTGAAGCTTTCTTT
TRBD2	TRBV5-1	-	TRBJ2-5	CASSLAGGLAGAGETQYF	TGCGCCAGCAGCTTGGCCGGGGGACTAGCGGGGGCTGGAGAGACCCAGTACTTC
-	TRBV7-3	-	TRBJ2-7	CASSLQGGSIYEQYF	TGTGCCAGCAGCCTGCAGGGCGGCTCAATCTACGAGCAGTACTTC
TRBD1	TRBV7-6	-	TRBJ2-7	CASSLGTGSYEQYF	TGTGCCAGCAGCTTAGGGACAGGCAGCTACGAGCAGTACTTC
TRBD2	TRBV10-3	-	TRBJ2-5	CAISEPGRGVETQYF	TGTGCCATCAGTGAACCGGGACGGGGGGTCGAGACCCAGTACTTC
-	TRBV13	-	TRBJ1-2	CASSLFGAQDYGYTF	TGTGCCAGCAGCTTATTTGGGGCTCAAGACTATGGCTACACCTTC
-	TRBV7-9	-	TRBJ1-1	CASSSSGRDTEAFF	TGTGCCAGCAGCTCAAGCGGTAGGGACACTGAAGCTTTCTTT
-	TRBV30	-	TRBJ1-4	CAWSVWEGKATNEKLFF	TGTGCCTGGAGTGTATGGGAGGGGAAAGCAACTAATGAAAAACTGTTTTTT
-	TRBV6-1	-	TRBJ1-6	CASSDRGYDSPLHF	TGTGCCAGCAGTGACCGGGGATACGATTCACCCCTCCACTTT
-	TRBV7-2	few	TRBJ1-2	CASSLLGSLNYGYTF	TGTGCCAGCAGCTTACTTGGGAGCTTAAACTATGGCTACACCTTC
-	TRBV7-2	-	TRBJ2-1	CASSNNLGGYEQFF	TGTGCCAGCAGCAACAATCTGGGAGGTTATGAGCAGTTCTTC
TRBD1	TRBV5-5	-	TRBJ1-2	CASSFAATGTGYGYTF	TGTGCCAGCAGCTTTGCCGCAACCGGGACAGGGTATGGCTACACCTTC
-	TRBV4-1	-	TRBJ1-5	CASSQGGIMGNQPQHF	TGCGCCAGCAGCCAAGGAGGAATAATGGGCAATCAGCCCCAGCATTTT
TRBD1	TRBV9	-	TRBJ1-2	CASSVHDRGGNNYGYTF	TGTGCCAGCAGCGTTCACGACAGGGGCGGTAATAACTATGGCTACACCTTC
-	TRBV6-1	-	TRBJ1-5	CASSELSNQPQHF	TGTGCCAGCAGTGAACTGAGCAATCAGCCCCAGCATTTT
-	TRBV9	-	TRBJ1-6	CASSNGAGVYNSPLHF	TGTGCCAGCAGCAATGGGGCAGGGGTGTATAATTCACCCCTCCACTTT
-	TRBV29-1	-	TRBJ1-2	CSTVGGLGYGYTF	TGCAGCACCGTCGGGGGGCTCGGCTATGGCTACACCTTC
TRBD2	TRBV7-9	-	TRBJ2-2	CASSSTSGRNTGELFF	TGTGCCAGCAGCTCCACTAGCGGGAGGAACACCGGGGAGCTGTTTTTT
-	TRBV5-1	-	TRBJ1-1	CASSQGGNTEAFF	TGCGCCAGCAGTCAAGGGGGGAACACTGAAGCTTTCTTT
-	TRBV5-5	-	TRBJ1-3	CASTPSGSGNTIYF	TGTGCCAGCACGCCATCAGGGTCCGGAAACACCATATATTTT
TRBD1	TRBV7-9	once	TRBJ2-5	CASSSSGTGGRETQYF	TGTGCCAGCAGCTCATCCGGGACAGGGGGCCGAGAGACCCAGTACTTC
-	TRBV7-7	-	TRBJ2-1	CASSRGHDSNEQFF	TGTGCCAGCAGCCGGGGTCACGACTCCAATGAGCAGTTCTTC
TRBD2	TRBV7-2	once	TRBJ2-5	CASSSSGGRETQYF	TGTGCCAGCAGCTCGAGCGGGGGCAGGGAGACCCAGTACTTC
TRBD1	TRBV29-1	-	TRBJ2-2	CSVAPGQGLSRELFF	TGCAGCGTTGCCCCGGGACAGGGGCTCAGCCGGGAGCTGTTTTTT
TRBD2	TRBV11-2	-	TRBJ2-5	CASSLDVSGVGQETQYF	TGTGCCAGCAGCTTAGATGTTAGCGGGGTGGGTCAAGAGACCCAGTACTTC
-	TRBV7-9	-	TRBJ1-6	CASSLAQSNSPLHF	TGTGCCAGCAGCTTAGCACAGTCAAATTCACCCCTCCACTTT
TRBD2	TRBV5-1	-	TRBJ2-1	CASSMTGLAGVEQFF	TGCGCCAGCAGCATGACGGGACTAGCGGGAGTTGAGCAGTTCTTC
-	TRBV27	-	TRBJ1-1	CASSLAGNTEAFF	TGTGCCAGCAGTTTAGCAGGGAACACTGAAGCTTTCTTT
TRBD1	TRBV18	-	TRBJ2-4	CASSRTGGEAKNIQYF	TGTGCCAGCTCACGAACAGGGGGCGAGGCCAAAAACATTCAGTACTTC